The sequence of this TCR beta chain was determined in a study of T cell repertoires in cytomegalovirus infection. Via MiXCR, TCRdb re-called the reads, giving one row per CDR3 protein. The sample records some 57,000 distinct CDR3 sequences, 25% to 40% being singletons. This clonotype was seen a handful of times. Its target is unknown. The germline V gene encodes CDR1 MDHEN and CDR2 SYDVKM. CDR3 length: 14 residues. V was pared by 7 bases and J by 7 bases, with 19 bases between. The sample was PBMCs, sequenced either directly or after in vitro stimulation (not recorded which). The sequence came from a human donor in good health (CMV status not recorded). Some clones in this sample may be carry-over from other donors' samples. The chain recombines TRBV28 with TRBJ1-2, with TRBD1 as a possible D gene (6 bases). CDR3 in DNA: TGTGCCAGCAACATAATGTCAGGGGAGCGTGGCTACACCTTC. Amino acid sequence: CASNIMSGERGYTF.